The text below deals with one T cell receptor beta chain. The data were obtained in a study of blood T cell repertoires in COVID-19. Clones were read by immunoSEQ multiplex PCR, and TCRdb kept only the in-frame ones, dropping some. The sample includes about 58,000 clones, about 80% of them seen just once. The V gene lost 1 base and the J gene lost 5 bases, with 11 bases spanning the gap. This CDR3 contains 14 residues. CDR1 is SGHVS and CDR2 is FNYEAQ in the germline V gene. J is TRBJ1-2 and V is TRBV7-6; weak D call: TRBD1 (5 bases). This receptor was obtained from a man at least 80 years old with COVID-19, enrolled during active disease. Sequenced: peripheral blood. The CDR3 coding sequence is TGTGCCAGCAGCTTAGGGGGCCCAATTTATGGCTACACCTTC. It specifies CASSLGGPIYGYTF.